The TCR beta chain under discussion was sequenced for a study of blood T cell repertoires in COVID-19. The protocol was immunoSEQ multiplex PCR, while the TCRdb copy is restricted to in-frame clones and leaves out a portion. The sample yields 150,000 to 200,000 clones, roughly 84% seen once. Residents of 24 US areas, aged roughly 18 to 90 years, made up the participants. Germline loops: CDR1 MGHRA, CDR2 YSYEKL. CDR3 length equals 14 residues. V lost 4 bases and J lost 5; bases outside the gene matches: 8. The rearrangement joins TRBV4-1 to TRBJ2-7, with 7 bases identical to TRBD1. The sequencing sample was made of PBMCs or T cells enriched from blood (not recorded which). This receptor was obtained from a woman in her twenties or thirties who had been exposed to COVID-19. Here the CDR3 DNA reads TGCGCCAGCAGCCCCCAAGACAGGGACCACGAGCAGTACTTC. Translated, it gives CASSPQDRDHEQYF.